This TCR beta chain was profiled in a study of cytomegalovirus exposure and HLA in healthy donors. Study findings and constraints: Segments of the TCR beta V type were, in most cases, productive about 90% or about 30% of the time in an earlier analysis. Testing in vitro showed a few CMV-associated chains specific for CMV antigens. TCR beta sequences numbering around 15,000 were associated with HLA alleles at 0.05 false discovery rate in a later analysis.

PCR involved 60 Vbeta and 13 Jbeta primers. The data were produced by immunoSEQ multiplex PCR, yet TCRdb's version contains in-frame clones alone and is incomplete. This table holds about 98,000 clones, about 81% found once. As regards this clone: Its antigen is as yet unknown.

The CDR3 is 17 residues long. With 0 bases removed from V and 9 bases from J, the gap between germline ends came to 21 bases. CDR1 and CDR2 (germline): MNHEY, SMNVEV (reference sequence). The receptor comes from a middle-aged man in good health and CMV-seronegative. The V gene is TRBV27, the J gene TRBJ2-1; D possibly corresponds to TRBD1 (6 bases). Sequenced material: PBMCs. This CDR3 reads CASSLSPGASSIGEQFF. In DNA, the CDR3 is TGTGCCAGCAGTTTATCCCCAGGGGCCTCATCTATTGGTGAGCAGTTCTTC.